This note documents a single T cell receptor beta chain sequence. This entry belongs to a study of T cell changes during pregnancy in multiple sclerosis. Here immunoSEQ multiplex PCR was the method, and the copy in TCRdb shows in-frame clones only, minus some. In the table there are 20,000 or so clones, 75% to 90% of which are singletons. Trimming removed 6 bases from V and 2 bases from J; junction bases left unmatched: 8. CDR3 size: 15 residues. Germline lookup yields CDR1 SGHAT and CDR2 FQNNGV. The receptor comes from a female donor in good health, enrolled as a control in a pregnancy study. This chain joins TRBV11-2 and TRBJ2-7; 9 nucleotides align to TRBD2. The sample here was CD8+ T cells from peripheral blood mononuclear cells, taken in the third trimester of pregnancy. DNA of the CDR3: TGTGCCAGCAGATTTAGCGGGAGCGTCACCTACGAGCAGTACTTC. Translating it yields CASRFSGSVTYEQYF.